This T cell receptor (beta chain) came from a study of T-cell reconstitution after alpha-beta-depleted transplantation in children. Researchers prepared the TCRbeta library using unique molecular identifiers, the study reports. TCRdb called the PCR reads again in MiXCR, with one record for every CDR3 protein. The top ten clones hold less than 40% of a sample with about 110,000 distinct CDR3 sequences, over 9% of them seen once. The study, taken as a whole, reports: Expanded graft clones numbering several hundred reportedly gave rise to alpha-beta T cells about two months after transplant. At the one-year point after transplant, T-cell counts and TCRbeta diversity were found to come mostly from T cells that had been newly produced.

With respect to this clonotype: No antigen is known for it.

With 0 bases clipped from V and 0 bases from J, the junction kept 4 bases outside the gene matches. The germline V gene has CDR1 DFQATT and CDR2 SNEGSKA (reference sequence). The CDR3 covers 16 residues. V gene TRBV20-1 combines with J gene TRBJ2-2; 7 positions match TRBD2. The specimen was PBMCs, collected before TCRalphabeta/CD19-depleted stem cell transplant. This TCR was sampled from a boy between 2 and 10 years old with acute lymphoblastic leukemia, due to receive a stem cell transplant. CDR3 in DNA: TGCAGTGCTAGAGATGGGGGGGTACCGAACACCGGGGAGCTGTTTTTT. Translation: CSARDGGVPNTGELFF.